This T cell receptor (beta chain) was found in a study of cytomegalovirus exposure and HLA in healthy donors. The PCR employed 60 Vbeta primers together with 13 Jbeta primers. Per the original methods: Counted up in a later analysis, unique TCR beta chains came to some 75 million, with around 10 million shared. Assay used: immunoSEQ multiplex PCR; TCRdb lists only in-frame clones, some missing. The D gene and trimming were derived from the DNA, and the V and J assignments and clone size from that table. The table includes about 130,000 clones, roughly 74% detected once. Regarding the study as a whole: Being productive about 90% or about 30% of the time was typical of most TCR beta V segments in an earlier analysis. A list of around 160 TCR beta chains associated with cytomegalovirus was given.

Turning to this clone: Its antigen is currently unknown.

The sequencing input was PBMCs. The source of this sequence is a woman between 45 and 65 years old in good health and CMV-seropositive.

The DNA for the CDR3 is TGTGCCAGCAGCCAAGGAACTTTAGAGGTAGATACGCAGTATTTT. This gives the protein CASSQGTLEVDTQYF. The chain employs TRBV4-2 and TRBJ2-3; no firm D call. V was clipped by 1 base and J by 5 bases, with 13 bases between them. Germline lookup yields CDR1 LGHNA and CDR2 YNFKEQ. The CDR3 covers 15 residues.